This TCR beta chain appears in the sequencing data of a study of type 1 and type 2 diabetes patients. The study, taken as a whole, reports: Highly-expanded CD4+ clones were few in type 2 diabetes, median one, about 3.8% of reads.

PCR was run on genomic DNA. Amplification of the beta chain CDR3 used 30 forward and 13 reverse multiplex primers. TCRdb called the multiplex PCR reads again in MiXCR, with one record for every CDR3 protein. The sample includes more than 250,000 distinct CDR3 sequences, around 50% of them seen just once. Of note for this clonotype: Its target is unknown.

The CDR3 totals 15 residues. J was trimmed by 10 bases and V by 6 bases; bases with no gene match: 15. Germline V gives CDR1 WSHSY, CDR2 SAAADI. This chain links TRBV10-2 with TRBJ2-3; 8 nucleotides line up with TRBD2. The sample consisted of peripheral blood mononuclear cells (PBMCs). This receptor was obtained from a man aged 18 to 30 with type 2 diabetes. The CDR3 reads CASSQEGTRIVSQYF. Here the CDR3 DNA reads TGCGCCAGCAGCCAAGAAGGGACTAGAATCGTCTCGCAGTATTTT.